These 20 T cell receptor beta chains were sequenced from one sample in a study of cytomegalovirus exposure and HLA in healthy donors. Vbeta (60) and Jbeta (13) primers were used in the PCR. The data were produced by immunoSEQ multiplex PCR, yet TCRdb's version contains in-frame clones alone and is incomplete. The sample shows roughly 140,000 clones, more than 65% of them seen only once. Sequences were obtained from PBMCs. Receptor source: a man aged 25 to 40 in good health and CMV-seropositive.

This clone was seen a single time. V and J are TRBV11-3 and TRBJ2-1; D might be TRBD1 (5 bases). V was trimmed by 0 bases and J by 9 bases, leaving 12 bases between them. Looked up from germline, CDR1 is SGHNT and CDR2 is YENEEA. The CDR3 covers 14 residues. The CDR3 spells CASSLEDKWGEQFF. CDR3 sequence (DNA): TGTGCCAGCAGCTTAGAGGACAAGTGGGGTGAGCAGTTCTTC.

The V and J genes are TRBV9 and TRBJ2-3; TRBD2 matches 8 bases. V dropped 1 base and J dropped 2; count of bases not matched to a gene: 3. This CDR3 has 15 residues. From germline, CDR1 is SGDLS and CDR2 YYNGEE. CDR3 bases: TGTGCCAGCAGCGTAACTAGCGGATACACAGATACGCAGTATTTT. Translation gives CASSVTSGYTDTQYF.

V usage is TRBV7-6 and J usage is TRBJ2-5, with D possibly matching TRBD1 (7 bases). V was shortened by 5 bases and J by 0 bases, with 22 bases between the two germline ends. CDR1 is SGHVS, CDR2 FNYEAQ, per germline. The CDR3 covers 18 residues. CDR3 loop: CASSPRGGLAPYQETQYF. The CDR3 coding sequence is TGTGCCAGCAGCCCCCGAGGGGGCCTAGCGCCGTACCAAGAGACCCAGTACTTC.

V gene TRBV7-9 combines with J gene TRBJ1-2; TRBD1 aligns across 8 bases. CDR1 and CDR2 (germline): SEHNR, FQNEAQ (reference sequence). V trimming: 5 bases; J trimming: 6 bases; junction bases outside the gene matches: 8. The CDR3 covers 14 residues. The CDR3 here is CASSPLTGVDGYTF. CDR3 sequence (DNA): TGTGCCAGCAGCCCGTTGACAGGGGTGGATGGCTACACCTTC.

The J gene is TRBJ2-1, the V gene TRBV9; 8 bases are a match to TRBD1. V dropped 0 bases and J dropped 8; count of bases not matched to a gene: 7. The length of the CDR3 is 15 residues. Per the germline V gene, CDR1 is SGDLS and CDR2 is YYNGEE. The DNA of the CDR3 is TGTGCCAGCAGCGTAGGTTTACAGGGGGTCGATGAGCAGTTCTTC. Its translation is CASSVGLQGVDEQFF.

The chain is built from TRBV5-6 and TRBJ2-7; D gene uncertain. Germline lookup yields CDR1 SGHDT and CDR2 YYEEEE. The V and J ends lost 1 base and 4 bases respectively, with 12 bases between them. This CDR3 is 14 amino acids long. CDR3 sequence (DNA): TGTGCCAGCAGCTTGTTGGGCCAAGAATACGAGCAGTACTTC. Its translation: CASSLLGQEYEQYF. The full variable domain, its missing parts supplied by reference TRBV5-6 and TRBJ2-7, is DAGVTQSPTHLIKTRGQQVTLRCSPKSGHDTVSWYQQALGQGPQFIFQYYEEEERQRGNFPDRFSGHQFPNYSSELNVNALLLGDSALYLCASSLLGQEYEQYFGPGTRLTVT.

The rearrangement uses TRBV5-1 and TRBJ1-2; possible D gene TRBD1, 6 bases. Looked up from germline, CDR1 is SGHRS and CDR2 is YFSETQ. V was shortened by 2 bases and J by 8 bases, with 19 bases between the two germline ends. The CDR3 contains 15 residues. The CDR3, as DNA: TGCGCCAGCAGCTTCACCGGACAGCGTGACGGCGGCTACACCTTC. It encodes CASSFTGQRDGGYTF.

The CDR3 region is CASSSGQASSGNTIYF. Written as DNA, the CDR3 is TGCGCCAGCAGCAGCGGACAGGCTAGCTCTGGAAACACCATATATTTT. The chain has TRBV5-1 and TRBJ1-3; 7 bases map to TRBD1. After removal of 4 bases from V and 0 bases from J, the junction contained 7 bases not matched to a gene. Germline loops: CDR1 SGHRS, CDR2 YFSETQ. The length of the CDR3 is 16 residues.

J is TRBJ1-5 and V is TRBV6-5, with D uncertain. Trimming left V 4 bases short and J 3 bases short, with 7 bases between. Germline V lookup: CDR1 MNHEY, CDR2 SVGAGI. The length of the CDR3 is 13 residues. Written as DNA, the CDR3 is TGTGCCAGCAGTTTCTATATCAATCAGCCCCAGCATTTT. This encodes CASSFYINQPQHF.

This chain uses TRBV7-8 with TRBJ1-2; no definite D call. The length of the CDR3 is 13 residues. Per the germline V gene, CDR1 is SGHVS and CDR2 is FQNEAQ. Trimming removed 1 base from V and 8 bases from J, with 11 bases in between. In DNA, the CDR3 is TGTGCCAGCAGCTTAGTCGGGAGGCAGGGCTACACCTTC. Its translation: CASSLVGRQGYTF. The variable domain in full, completed from reference TRBV7-8 and TRBJ1-2, reads GAGVSQSPRYKVAKRGQDVALRCDPISGHVSLFWYQQALGQGPEFLTYFQNEAQLDKSGLPSDRFFAERPEGSVSTLKIQRTQQEDSAVYLCASSLVGRQGYTFGSGTRLTVV.

V usage is TRBV5-6 and J usage is TRBJ2-3; tentative D call: TRBD1 (6 bases). This CDR3 has 14 amino acids. The V gene lost 0 bases and the J gene lost 6 bases, with 11 bases spanning the gap. From germline, CDR1 is SGHDT and CDR2 YYEEEE. The CDR3 DNA reads TGTGCCAGCAGCTTGGTGGCAGGGGACGATACGCAGTATTTT. It specifies CASSLVAGDDTQYF.

This chain links TRBV9 with TRBJ1-2, with TRBD1 as a possible D gene (6 bases). CDR3 length: 12 amino acids. The V end lost 3 bases, the J end lost 4 bases, and 7 bases lay between the germline ends. Per the germline V gene, CDR1 is SGDLS and CDR2 is YYNGEE. CDR3 amino acids: CASSGQVYGYTF. The CDR3 DNA reads TGTGCCAGCAGCGGACAGGTCTATGGCTACACCTTC. Full variable domain (remainder filled in from reference TRBV9 and TRBJ1-2): DSGVTQTPKHLITATGQRVTLRCSPRSGDLSVYWYQQSLDQGLQFLIQYYNGEERAKGNILERFSAQQFPDLHSELNLSSLELGDSALYFCASSGQVYGYTFGSGTRLTVV.

The chain joins TRBV2 to TRBJ1-1; D call uncertain. This CDR3 spans 14 amino acids. Germline-derived CDR1 and CDR2 are SNHLY and FYNNEI. Trimming removed 2 bases at V and 1 base at J, with 8 bases between. CDR3 nucleotides: TGTGCCAGCAGTGAACAGAGGGCGAACACTGAAGCTTTCTTT. Protein: CASSEQRANTEAFF.

For the CDR3, the DNA is TGTGCCAGCAGCGTGCAGGGTAGCAATCAGCCCCAGCATTTT. This codes for CASSVQGSNQPQHF. The genes are TRBV9 and TRBJ1-5; D may be TRBD1 (5 bases). CDR3 length: 14 amino acids. Trimming cost V 2 bases and J 0 bases, with 6 bases left between them. Germline values: CDR1 SGDLS, CDR2 YYNGEE.

This clone was seen only a few times. The chain employs TRBV7-2 and TRBJ2-1; D is possibly TRBD1 (5 bases). Trimming removed 5 bases at V and 2 bases at J, with 13 bases between. The CDR3 has 15 amino acids. Germline V gene sequence: CDR1 SGHTA, CDR2 FQGNSA. The CDR3 region is CASSVDSPTYNEQFF. The DNA of the CDR3 is TGTGCCAGCAGCGTTGACAGCCCAACCTACAATGAGCAGTTCTTC.

DNA of the CDR3: TGTGCCAGCAGCTTAAAGCCCTTAGTGACCCAGTACTTC. This translates into CASSLKPLVTQYF. The rearrangement links TRBV13 to TRBJ2-5; no firm D call. Germline V gene sequence: CDR1 PRHDT, CDR2 FYEKMQ (reference sequence). The CDR3 is 13 amino acids. With 2 bases removed from V and 7 bases from J, the gap between germline ends came to 11 bases. Full variable domain (rest looked up from reference TRBV13 and TRBJ2-5): AAGVIQSPRHLIKEKRETATLKCYPIPRHDTVYWYQQGPGQDPQFLISFYEKMQSDKGSIPDRFSAQQFSDYHSELNMSSLELGDSALYFCASSLKPLVTQYFGPGTRLLVL.

The J gene is TRBJ2-5, the V gene TRBV6-6, with 13 bases fitting TRBD2. Judging by the DNA end, TRBJ2-7 fits better; the J call may be wrong. Germline lookup yields CDR1 MNHNY and CDR2 SVGAGI (reference sequence). This CDR3 region has 14 residues. The CDR3 region has the DNA TGTGCCAGCAGAACTAGCGGGAGGGCCTACGAGCAGTACTTC. As protein: CASRTSGRAYEQYF.

V gene TRBV19 combines with J gene TRBJ1-2; no definite D call. Trimming shortened V by 2 bases and J by 5 bases, and 21 bases separated the two germline ends. The CDR3 extends over 17 amino acids. Germline assignment: CDR1 LNHDA and CDR2 SQIVND (reference sequence). The CDR3 nucleotides are TGTGCCAGTAGTATAACGGTGGGGAGTCTGCGATCATATGGCTACACCTTC. Translating it yields CASSITVGSLRSYGYTF.

This clone has a handful of counts. The sample contains more than one DNA sequence encoding this CDR3. The chain couples TRBV28 to TRBJ2-3; 11 nucleotides line up with TRBD2. Germline trimming cut 5 bases from V and 1 base from J; bases unmatched to any gene: 5. CDR1 and CDR2 (germline): MDHEN, SYDVKM. This CDR3 is built from 16 residues. The CDR3 DNA sequence: TGTGCCAGCAGTACACGACTAGCGGGGCGCACAGATACGCAGTATTTT. Translated, it gives CASSTRLAGRTDTQYF.

CDR3 in amino acids: CASSHSGAFF. CDR3 bases: TGTGCCAGCAGCCACTCAGGAGCTTTCTTT. The V call is TRBV6-1, the J call TRBJ1-1; D call uncertain. The V gene lost 6 bases and the J gene lost 10 bases, with 9 bases spanning the gap. The CDR3 is made up of 10 amino acids. Per the germline V gene, CDR1 is MNHNS and CDR2 is SASEGT.